What follows describes a single TCR beta chain. Its antigen is not identified. CDR1 GTSNPN and CDR2 SVGIG come from the germline V gene (reference sequence). This CDR3 has 14 residues. V was clipped by 5 bases and J by 1 base, with 15 bases between them. Both 60 Vbeta primers and 13 Jbeta primers went into the PCR. Some clones are missing from TCRdb's copy, which holds only in-frame ones; the method was immunoSEQ multiplex PCR. The top ten hold roughly 1.9% of the sample, which has 120,000 to 150,000 clones, about 80% seen once. This specimen comes from a study of cytomegalovirus exposure and HLA in healthy donors. Study-level points and caveats: Reportedly, HLA-A and HLA-B alleles of most subjects were accurately predicted from TCR beta. Some TCR beta chains (roughly 150 of them) were listed as cytomegalovirus-associated.

The receptor comes from a man aged 35-49 years in good health and CMV-seronegative. The gene calls are TRBV30 and TRBJ2-7; no firm D call. The sequencing sample was made of PBMCs. CDR3 bases: TGTGCCTGGGGAACTCCGGGTCTATCCTACGAGCAGTACTTC. Translating gives CAWGTPGLSYEQYF.